A single sample gave rise to the 3 T cell receptor beta chains below, sequenced in a study of shared clonotypes between healthy human individuals. This table comes from immunoSEQ multiplex PCR, and its TCRdb copy is limited to in-frame clones, with some not included. The sample contains 400,000 to 550,000 clones, 79% of which appear only once. The specimen sequenced was PBMCs. These receptors all come from a woman aged 40 to 55 in good health. Some clones in this sample may be carry-over from other donors' samples.

This clone occurred a few times. The chain combines TRBV5-8 with TRBJ2-7, with D unresolved. The V gene lost 0 bases and the J gene lost 1 base, with 5 bases spanning the gap. CDR3 length equals 13 residues. CDR1 and CDR2 from the germline V gene are SGHTS and YDEGEE. CDR3 coding DNA: TGTGCCAGCAGCTTGGAAGAATCCTACGAGCAGTACTTC. Residues: CASSLEESYEQYF.

CDR3 sequence: CAWANNEQFF. The CDR3 DNA sequence: TGTGCCTGGGCAAACAATGAGCAGTTCTTC. This chain joins TRBV30 and TRBJ2-1; no reliable D call. The V gene's germline CDR1 is GTSNPN and CDR2 SVGIG (reference sequence). The CDR3 totals 10 residues. The V and J ends lost 5 bases and 5 bases respectively, with 4 bases between them.

This chain links TRBV6-6 with TRBJ2-3, with D unresolved. The CDR3 covers 15 residues. Trimming shortened V by 0 bases and J by 3 bases, and 10 bases separated the two germline ends. Germline V gives CDR1 MNHNY, CDR2 SVGAGI (reference sequence). The CDR3 DNA sequence: TGTGCCAGCAGTTACTCGAGTCCAGTGACAGATACGCAGTATTTT. Protein product: CASSYSSPVTDTQYF.